This T cell receptor (beta chain) came from a study of PD-L1 blockade in urothelial cancer. For the study at large: Every 3 weeks, patients received intravenous atezolizumab 1,200 mg, beginning 2014. Study results and limitations: Where pretreatment blood TCR clonality fell below the median, better survival was predicted.

Concerning this clone itself: Its antigen is currently unknown.

The J segment lost 2 bases and the V segment lost 4 bases, leaving 8 bases of the junction unmatched. Germline loops: CDR1 SGHTA, CDR2 FQGNSA. The CDR3 covers 16 residues. Assay used: immunoSEQ multiplex PCR; TCRdb lists only in-frame clones, some missing. The data show some 30,000 clones, 87% seen once. This sequence was found in a man aged 50-59 years with urothelial cancer. This specimen consisted of PBMCs, obtained around atezolizumab (anti-PD-L1) treatment. The chain uses TRBV7-2 and TRBJ1-5, with 7 positions matching TRBD1. The DNA for the CDR3 is TGTGCCAGCAGCTCAGTTCAGGGGGTTGGCAATCAGCCCCAGCATTTT. Encoded protein: CASSSVQGVGNQPQHF.